This T cell receptor (beta chain) emerged from a study of blood T cell repertoires in COVID-19. Study-level information: Acute-phase and convalescent COVID-19 samples originated in the United States, Italy and Spain.

How the authors handled the data: Reference gene primer amplification gave nucleated cell count estimates. TCRdb's table, derived via immunoSEQ multiplex PCR, lists solely in-frame clones and lacks some. V and J calls and clone size are given by that table; D and trimming were obtained from the DNA. The sample lists around 81,000 clones, 80% seen once, with approximately 12% in the top ten. The V gene's germline CDR1 is SQVTM and CDR2 ANQGSEA. The CDR3 runs 17 residues. After removal of 4 bases from V and 6 bases from J, the junction contained 19 bases not matched to a gene. The chain is built from TRBV29-1 and TRBJ2-3; the match to TRBD1 covers 7 bases. Sequences were obtained from peripheral blood. This clonotype was obtained from a human donor in a cohort sampled during active COVID-19. The CDR3 reads CSVGNFRTGGVADTQYF. The CDR3 DNA sequence: TGCAGCGTTGGAAATTTCCGGACAGGTGGGGTCGCGGATACGCAGTATTTT.